The entry below describes one TCR beta chain. Its antigen remains unidentified. The junction departs from germline at one end; a sequencing error may be responsible. CDR1 is SSHAT and CDR2 is FNYEAQ in the germline V gene (reference sequence). CDR3 size: 15 residues. The data were taken from a study of OX40 agonist ivuxolimab in advanced cancers. As for the study in general: Dose-escalation subjects each had hepatocellular carcinoma, melanoma, renal cell or head and neck cancer. Whole-study findings and limits: CD8+ T cells (on average) carried more expanded clones than CD4+ T cells.

The repertoire was sequenced with immunoSEQ multiplex PCR; TCRdb's copy has only in-frame clones and lacks some. The sample lists 30,000 to 40,000 clones, 89% occurring once. The chain employs TRBV7-7 and TRBJ2-1; D tentatively reads TRBD1 or TRBD2 (6 bases each). This specimen was CD4+ or CD8+ T cells sorted from blood, taken in a trial of the OX40 agonist ivuxolimab. This clonotype was sampled from an adult with an advanced solid tumor such as melanoma, head and neck, liver or kidney cancer. For the CDR3, the DNA is TGTGCTAGCAGCTTAGGAGGGGGTCTTGGGGATGAGCAGTTCTTC. Its protein product is CASSLGGGLGDEQFF. Full variable domain (remainder filled in from reference TRBV7-7 and TRBJ2-1): GAGVSQSPRYKVTKRGQDVTLRCDPISSHATLYWYQQALGQGPEFLTYFNYEAQPDKSGLPSDRFSAERPEGSISTLTIQRTEQRDSAMYRCASSLGGGLGDEQFFGPGTRLTVL.